This T cell receptor (beta chain) was profiled in a study of T cell repertoires in cytomegalovirus infection. The V and J ends lost 0 bases and 3 bases respectively, with 21 bases between them. Germline CDR1 DFQATT, CDR2 SNEGSKA (reference sequence). The CDR3 runs 18 residues. MiXCR, applied by TCRdb to the reads, yields one record per CDR3 protein. Of roughly 120,000 distinct CDR3 sequences in the sample, approximately 30% are singletons; the top ten hold approximately 50%. This clonotype was counted a few times. The antigen remains unidentified. Findings and limits, study-wide: What dominated the ex vivo response were HLA-C-restricted CMV-specific TCR beta clonotypes.

The material was CD8+ T cells from cultured PBMCs, obtained from culture after CMV antigen stimulation. The source is a human donor in good health (CMV status not recorded). Some clones in this sample may be carry-over from other donors' samples. The chain couples TRBV20-1 to TRBJ1-5; D gene unclear. Here the CDR3 DNA reads TGCAGTGCTAGAGAGATCGGTGGTGAGACTCCCGTCAATCAGCCCCAGCATTTT. Translated, it gives CSAREIGGETPVNQPQHF.